Each of the 4 T cell receptor beta chains below was sequenced from the same sample in a study of blood T cells in healthy people across ages. Primers used in a second PCR of about 7 to 12 cycles were a sample-barcoded 5' primer and a J-beta primer mix. TCRdb processed the 5' RACE reads anew with MiXCR; each CDR3 protein has one entry. The data hold about 1.4 million distinct CDR3 sequences, with roughly 64% observed a single time. The sequenced sample was blood. All receptors come from a man between 18 and 35 years old in good health.

This rearrangement joins TRBV12-3 or TRBV12-4 to TRBJ2-6; 9 positions match TRBD1. V dropped 6 bases and J dropped 1; count of bases not matched to a gene: 10. CDR3 length equals 18 residues. CDR3 sequence reads: CASSQRTGVFSGANVLTF. The CDR3 bases are TGTGCCAGCAGCCAGAGGACAGGGGTTTTTTCTGGGGCCAACGTCCTGACTTTC.

The rearrangement links TRBV2 to TRBJ1-1; no clear D gene. Germline V gene data show CDR1 as SNHLY and CDR2 as FYNNEI. The V gene lost 6 bases and the J gene lost 5 bases, with 13 bases spanning the gap. This CDR3 has 13 residues. In DNA, the CDR3 is TGTGCCAGCAGCGCTGGAATCCTAACTGAAGCTTTCTTT. The encoded protein is CASSAGILTEAFF.

The J gene is TRBJ2-6, the V gene TRBV7-9; weak D call: TRBD2 (7 bases). With 6 bases removed from V and 1 base from J, the gap between germline ends came to 13 bases. Looked up from germline, CDR1 is SEHNR and CDR2 is FQNEAQ (reference sequence). This CDR3 contains 16 residues. CDR3 region: CASSHGGQSGANVLTF. CDR3 in DNA: TGTGCCAGCAGTCACGGGGGGCAATCTGGGGCCAACGTCCTGACTTTC.

The chain uses TRBV6-1 and TRBJ1-3; D possibly corresponds to TRBD1 (6 bases). Germline CDR1 MNHNS, CDR2 SASEGT. This CDR3 comprises 14 residues. Trimming shortened V by 5 bases and J by 0 bases, and 8 bases separated the two germline ends. The CDR3 region has the DNA TGTGCCAGCAGTAAGACAGGCTCTGGAAACACCATATATTTT. Its translation: CASSKTGSGNTIYF.